This T cell receptor beta chain was recovered during a study of control samples from healthy donors and cancer patients. Germline V gene sequence: CDR1 MDHEN, CDR2 SYDVKM. V lost 5 bases to trimming and J lost 1 base; unmatched junction nucleotides: 9. The CDR3 sequence is 16 residues long. TCRdb's copy holds only in-frame clones and misses some; the assay was immunoSEQ multiplex PCR. The sample lists about 180,000 clones, around 87% occurring once. The chain employs TRBV28 and TRBJ2-5; 8 nucleotides match TRBD1. The clonotype was recovered from a woman aged 45-65 years in good health. Sample: blood. The CDR3 loop is CASSRHTGGVQETQYF. In nucleotides, the CDR3 is TGTGCCAGCAGTCGACATACAGGGGGAGTCCAAGAGACCCAGTACTTC.